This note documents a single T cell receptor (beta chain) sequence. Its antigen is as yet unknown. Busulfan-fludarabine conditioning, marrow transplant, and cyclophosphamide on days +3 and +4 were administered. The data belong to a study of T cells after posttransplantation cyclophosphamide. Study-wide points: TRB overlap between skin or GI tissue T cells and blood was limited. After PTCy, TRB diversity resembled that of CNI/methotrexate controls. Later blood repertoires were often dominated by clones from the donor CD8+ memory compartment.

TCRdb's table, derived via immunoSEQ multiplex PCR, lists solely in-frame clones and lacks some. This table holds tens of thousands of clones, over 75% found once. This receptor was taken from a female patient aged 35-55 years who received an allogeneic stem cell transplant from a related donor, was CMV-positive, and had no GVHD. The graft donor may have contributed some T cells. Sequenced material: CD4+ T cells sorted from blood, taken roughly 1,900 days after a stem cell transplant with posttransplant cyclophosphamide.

CDR3 protein: CASREATGANVLTF. DNA of the CDR3: TGTGCCAGTAGAGAGGCGACGGGGGCCAACGTCCTGACTTTC. This chain joins TRBV19 and TRBJ2-6, with D unclear. V lost 6 bases and J lost 4, with 10 bases in between. The CDR3 has 14 amino acids. Germline assignment: CDR1 LNHDA and CDR2 SQIVND (reference sequence).